Following are 20 T cell receptor beta chains from one sample sequenced in a study of response to subunit inactivated influenza vaccine. TCRdb called the RT-PCR reads again in MiXCR, with one record for every CDR3 protein. The repertoire consists of about 700,000 distinct CDR3 sequences, with more than 11% occurring once and the leading ten covering 5.5% to 7%. The sample consisted of PBMCs from blood, taken around two weeks before vaccination. The receptors stem from a man aged 50-60 years who received an inactivated influenza vaccine.

The chain is built from TRBV20-1 and TRBJ2-7, with D possibly being TRBD2 (6 bases). This CDR3 has 13 residues. Germline V lookup: CDR1 DFQATT, CDR2 SNEGSKA (reference sequence). V shed 1 base and J shed 5 bases, with 12 bases lying between them. The CDR3 sequence: CSARGREVHEQYF. The CDR3 nucleotides are TGCAGTGCTAGAGGCAGGGAGGTCCACGAGCAGTACTTC.

For the CDR3, the DNA is TGTGCCAGCAGTGACGGGACAAGTTGGAACGAGCAGTACTTC. Translation: CASSDGTSWNEQYF. The rearrangement joins TRBV2 to TRBJ2-7, with D perhaps TRBD1 (6 bases). CDR3 size: 14 residues. CDR1 SNHLY and CDR2 FYNNEI come from the germline V gene. V was cut by 3 bases and J by 5 bases, with 14 bases left in between.

This clonotype was detected many times. The J gene is TRBJ2-2, the V gene TRBV10-2; no clear D gene. V shed 0 bases and J shed 6 bases, with 2 bases lying between them. The CDR3 runs to 12 residues. Germline loops: CDR1 WSHSY, CDR2 SAAADI. CDR3: CASSESPGELFF. The CDR3 DNA reads as TGCGCCAGCAGTGAGTCGCCCGGGGAGCTGTTTTTT.

Only a few counts were recorded for this clonotype. The chain couples TRBV7-3 to TRBJ2-1; the D call may be TRBD1 or TRBD2 (5 bases each). V dropped 2 bases and J dropped 9 bases, with 14 bases sitting between them. This CDR3 region has 14 residues. Looked up from germline, CDR1 is SGHTA and CDR2 is FQGTGA. For the CDR3, the DNA is TGTGCCAGCAGCTTACTAGCTGGGCAGGGTGAGCAGTTCTTC. This encodes CASSLLAGQGEQFF.

This clonotype was seen a few times. The chain carries TRBV11-2 and TRBJ1-1; a weak D match, TRBD1 (6 bases). Germline CDR1 SGHAT, CDR2 FQNNGV. Trimming cost V 5 bases and J 1 base, with 14 bases left between them. The CDR3 totals 15 residues. The CDR3 loop reads CASSEYGTPNTEAFF. The CDR3 DNA reads TGTGCCAGCAGCGAATACGGGACACCGAACACTGAAGCTTTCTTT.

This clonotype was detected only a few times. The chain employs TRBV7-9 and TRBJ1-5, with D perhaps matching TRBD1 (6 bases). The CDR3 contains 16 residues. Looked up from germline, CDR1 is SEHNR and CDR2 is FQNEAQ (reference sequence). V was pared by 3 bases and J by 4 bases, with 16 bases between. CDR3 coding DNA: TGTGCCAGCAGCTTGGGGGCCACGATGTCGAATCAGCCCCAGCATTTT. Amino acid sequence: CASSLGATMSNQPQHF.

The chain uses TRBV3-1 and TRBJ2-2; D may be TRBD2 (5 bases). Trimming pared 1 base from V and 6 bases from J, leaving 21 bases between. Germline CDR1 reads LGHDT; CDR2 reads YNNKEL (reference sequence). The CDR3 is 18 residues long. DNA of the CDR3: TGTGCCAGCAGCCAAGTGCTCGGACTTCTCCTTTGTCCCGGGGAGCTGTTTTTT. It is translated as CASSQVLGLLLCPGELFF.

The gene calls are TRBV6-1 and TRBJ2-7; 9 bases align to TRBD1. Germline V gives CDR1 MNHNS, CDR2 SASEGT. The CDR3 sequence is 15 residues long. V shed 5 bases, J shed 6 bases, and the junction held 11 bases outside the gene matches. CDR3 in DNA: TGTGCCAGCAGTCAGACCGGGACAGGGAGTAGCGAGCAGTACTTC. Translating gives CASSQTGTGSSEQYF.

This clonotype was seen a handful of times. The gene calls are TRBV29-1 and TRBJ2-7; 9 nucleotides match TRBD1. Germline loops: CDR1 SQVTM, CDR2 ANQGSEA. CDR3 length: 12 residues. The J segment lost 3 bases and the V segment lost 7 bases, leaving 4 bases of the junction unmatched. The CDR3 loop reads CSGVDRGYEQYF. CDR3 in DNA: TGCAGCGGGGTGGACAGGGGCTACGAGCAGTACTTC.

The chain carries TRBV20-1 and TRBJ2-3, with 9 bases matching TRBD2. Germline V gives CDR1 DFQATT, CDR2 SNEGSKA (reference sequence). The CDR3 covers 13 residues. The J segment lost 4 bases and the V segment lost 5 bases, leaving 4 bases of the junction unmatched. The CDR3 nucleotides read TGCAGTGCTCCGACTAGCGGCCCAGATACGCAGTATTTT. Its protein product is CSAPTSGPDTQYF.

This clonotype has a count of ten or more. The chain employs TRBV12-3 or TRBV12-4 and TRBJ2-2, with a possible D match to TRBD2 (6 bases). V dropped 6 bases and J dropped 4 bases, with 18 bases sitting between them. The CDR3 is made up of 16 amino acids. The CDR3 region is CASRPDWRDTTGELFF. CDR3 coding DNA: TGTGCCAGCAGACCCGACTGGCGGGATACCACCGGGGAGCTGTTTTTT.

This clonotype turned up a few times. The chain is built from TRBV2 and TRBJ2-1; 8 bases match TRBD2. With V trimmed by 1 base and J by 6 bases, 5 bases remained unmatched. The CDR3 sequence is 15 residues long. The germline CDR1 and CDR2 sequences are SNHLY and FYNNEI. CDR3 in amino acids: CASSEGTSRRNEQFF. In nucleotides, the CDR3 is TGTGCCAGCAGTGAAGGGACTAGCCGACGCAATGAGCAGTTCTTC.

V gene TRBV4-1 combines with J gene TRBJ2-5, with 11 bases fitting TRBD2. This CDR3 has 16 amino acids. Germline V gene data show CDR1 as MGHRA and CDR2 as YSYEKL. V shed 3 bases and J 1 base; nucleotides not matched to a gene: 4. CDR3 amino acids: CASSHIAGGVQETQYF. Here the CDR3 DNA reads TGCGCCAGCAGCCATATAGCGGGGGGGGTCCAAGAGACCCAGTACTTC.

This clonotype was seen repeatedly, ten times or more. The rearrangement joins TRBV7-9 to TRBJ2-2; no reliable D call. The CDR3 sequence is 17 residues long. V was shortened by 3 bases and J by 4 bases, with 18 bases between the two germline ends. Germline V gives CDR1 SEHNR, CDR2 FQNEAQ (reference sequence). CDR3 DNA sequence: TGTGCCAGCAGCTTCCCCCGTTCTAAACCGGGCACCGGGGAGCTGTTTTTT. It encodes CASSFPRSKPGTGELFF.

This clonotype was seen more than once but under ten times. This chain joins TRBV12-3 or TRBV12-4 and TRBJ2-3, with D possibly TRBD1 on 5 matching bases. Trimming stripped 1 base from V and 0 bases from J, with 11 bases between. The CDR3 contains 16 residues. The CDR3, as DNA: TGTGCCAGCAGTTTAGGACAGACGACTAGCACAGATACGCAGTATTTT. Its translation: CASSLGQTTSTDTQYF.

This clonotype was found a few times. This chain uses TRBV6-4 with TRBJ2-7; D remains unclear. This CDR3 region has 14 residues. V lost 3 bases and J 1 base, leaving 10 bases between the germline ends. Germline CDR1 MRHNA, CDR2 SNTAGT. This CDR3 reads CASSEMMGSYEQYF. The DNA for the CDR3 is TGTGCCAGCAGTGAAATGATGGGGTCCTACGAGCAGTACTTC.

This chain links TRBV11-3 with TRBJ2-1; 10 bases align to TRBD2. The V gene's germline CDR1 is SGHNT and CDR2 YENEEA. V lost 3 bases, J lost 6 bases, and 5 bases stayed unmatched. This CDR3 is 15 amino acids long. The DNA for the CDR3 is TGTGCCAGCAGCTTGATAGCGGGGGGTAGCAATGAGCAGTTCTTC. Residues: CASSLIAGGSNEQFF.

The chain employs TRBV13 and TRBJ2-5, with 7 bases aligning to TRBD2. There are 17 residues in the CDR3. V was clipped by 0 bases and J by 5 bases; unmatched bases: 12. Germline CDR1 and CDR2: PRHDT and FYEKMQ (reference sequence). CDR3 nucleotide sequence: TGTGCCAGCAGCTTAGGCTATGGTGGACTAGTTTTGGAGACCCAGTACTTC. Translated, it gives CASSLGYGGLVLETQYF.

The chain recombines TRBV7-2 with TRBJ2-3, with TRBD2 identical over 7 bases. V was clipped by 4 bases and J by 7 bases; unmatched bases: 14. CDR1 is SGHTA and CDR2 is FQGNSA in the germline V gene. This CDR3 has 16 residues. CDR3 region: CASSSRRGGGTNTQYF. DNA of the CDR3: TGTGCCAGCAGCTCGCGAAGGGGCGGGGGTACGAATACGCAGTATTTT.

This chain links TRBV9 with TRBJ2-2; D assignment may be TRBD1 or TRBD2 (5 bases each). Germline CDR1 and CDR2: SGDLS and YYNGEE. Trimming removed 0 bases from V and 4 bases from J, with 13 bases in between. There are 16 residues in the CDR3. DNA for the CDR3: TGTGCCAGCAGCGTAGACATCGGGACGCTCACCGGGGAGCTGTTTTTT. Protein: CASSVDIGTLTGELFF.